This TCR beta chain was identified during a study of blood T cell repertoires in COVID-19. Whole-study context: The origin of the acute and convalescent COVID-19 samples was the United States, Italy and Spain.

The repertoire was sequenced with immunoSEQ multiplex PCR; TCRdb's copy has only in-frame clones and lacks some. The sample lists 380,000 or so clones; more than 70% were seen once. The age range of participants was about 18 to 100 years, with residence in about 25 US areas. What the recovered Cohort 3 donors had was two negative PCRs, clearance, or symptom resolution. The source is a man between 25 and 39 years old who had recovered from COVID-19. The sequencing sample was made of PBMCs or T cells enriched from blood (not recorded which).

In DNA, the CDR3 is TGTGCCAGCAGCTTGGGGATAGACAGGGATTCTTTCTTT. It encodes CASSLGIDRDSFF. The chain uses TRBV5-6 and TRBJ1-1; TRBD1 matches 7 bases. In germline, CDR1 is SGHDT, CDR2 YYEEEE. V shed 0 bases and J 12 bases; nucleotides not matched to a gene: 8. The CDR3 sequence is 13 residues long.